Listed below are T cell receptor beta chains from one sample, sequenced in a study of T cell responses to AZD1222 COVID-19 vaccine. Generated by immunoSEQ multiplex PCR, the TCRdb table keeps only in-frame clones and is missing some. The table has about 100,000 clones, around 93% seen once. The material was peripheral blood, obtained 28 days after the second AZD1222 dose. The source is an adult who received the AZD1222 COVID-19 vaccine. The CDR3 runs from the conserved cysteine through the conserved F or W. The D gene is left open where the match is weak. Clone size appears in some rows only: once, few, many, or a class for an expanded clone.

d_gene | abundance | j_gene | v_gene | CDR3aa | CDR3nt
. | . | TRBJ2-2 | TRBV7-8 | CASSLGLLFGELFF | TGTGCCAGCAGCTTGGGACTTCTCTTCGGGGAGCTGTTTTTT
TRBD1 | . | TRBJ2-2 | TRBV6-5 | CASTRGPNTGELFF | TGTGCCAGCACTAGGGGGCCGAACACCGGGGAGCTGTTTTTT
TRBD2 | . | TRBJ2-1 | TRBV3-1/TRBV3-2 | CASSQELAGGRPYNEQFF | TGTGCCAGCAGCCAAGAGTTGGCGGGGGGGCGCCCCTACAATGAGCAGTTCTTC
TRBD2 | . | TRBJ2-5 | TRBV29-1 | CSVASGSRETQYF | TGCAGCGTTGCTAGCGGGAGTCGAGAGACCCAGTACTTC
. | . | TRBJ2-2 | TRBV5-1 | CASSLVPNTGELFF | TGCGCCAGCAGCTTGGTACCGAACACCGGGGAGCTGTTTTTT
TRBD1 | . | TRBJ1-5 | TRBV3-1/TRBV3-2 | CASSPGQSFYQPQHF | TGTGCCAGCAGCCCGGGACAGTCTTTTTATCAGCCCCAGCATTTT
. | . | TRBJ1-5 | TRBV19 | CASRLSEGGYQPQHF | TGTGCCAGTAGGTTGTCGGAAGGGGGATATCAGCCCCAGCATTTT
. | . | TRBJ1-1 | TRBV7-3 | CASSSEDMGLTEAFF | TGTGCCAGCAGCTCAGAGGATATGGGTCTAACTGAAGCTTTCTTT
. | few | TRBJ1-5 | TRBV28 | CASSFPQGFNQPQHF | TGTGCCAGCAGTTTTCCCCAGGGTTTCAATCAGCCCCAGCATTTT
TRBD2 | . | TRBJ2-7 | TRBV28 | CASREGLAGSSYEQYF | TGTGCCAGCAGGGAGGGATTAGCGGGGAGCTCCTACGAGCAGTACTTC
. | once | TRBJ1-3 | TRBV6-6 | CASSPFQGTGNTIYF | TGTGCCAGCAGTCCTTTCCAGGGAACTGGAAACACCATATATTTT
. | . | TRBJ2-7 | TRBV7-9 | CASSSTAAYEQYF | TGTGCCAGCAGCTCGACTGCAGCCTACGAGCAGTACTTC
. | . | TRBJ2-7 | TRBV7-9 | CASSRQVSYEQYF | TGTGCCAGCAGCCGACAGGTATCCTACGAGCAGTACTTC
. | few | TRBJ1-6 | TRBV2 | CASSGTSVGNSPLHF | TGTGCCAGCAGCGGGACGTCGGTCGGGAATTCACCCCTCCACTTT
. | once | TRBJ1-1 | TRBV4-1 | CASSHRDKGDQAFF | TGCGCCAGCAGCCACCGGGACAAAGGAGACCAAGCTTTCTTT
TRBD2 | . | TRBJ2-1 | TRBV12-5 | CASGPGTSGRSEQFF | TGTGCTAGTGGCCCAGGGACTAGCGGGAGAAGTGAGCAGTTCTTC
TRBD1 | . | TRBJ1-4 | TRBV5-5 | CASSLGTGGNEKLFF | TGTGCCAGCAGCTTGGGGACAGGGGGGAATGAAAAACTGTTTTTT
. | . | TRBJ1-2 | TRBV30 | CAWSVNYGYTF | TGTGCCTGGAGTGTGAACTATGGCTACACCTTC
TRBD2 | . | TRBJ2-1 | TRBV5-4 | CASSSGLAAYNEQFF | TGTGCCAGCAGCTCTGGACTAGCGGCGTACAATGAGCAGTTCTTC
TRBD1 | . | TRBJ1-1 | TRBV4-1 | CASSPKMGSTQGAITEAFF | TGCGCCAGCAGCCCTAAGATGGGGTCTACCCAGGGGGCTATAACTGAAGCTTTCTTT
. | . | TRBJ1-2 | TRBV27 | CASSFGISYGYTF | TGTGCCAGCAGTTTTGGGATATCCTATGGCTACACCTTC
TRBD1 | . | TRBJ1-2 | TRBV3-1/TRBV3-2 | CASSQALTGGGYTF | TGTGCCAGCAGCCAAGCGCTGACAGGGGGTGGCTACACCTTC
TRBD2 | . | TRBJ2-3 | TRBV30 | CASSRGGTDTQYF | TGTGCCTCGTCCCGGGGGGGCACAGATACGCAGTATTTT
. | . | TRBJ1-4 | TRBV2 | CASSVNGLPYEKLFF | TGTGCCAGCAGTGTTAACGGACTTCCTTATGAAAAACTGTTTTTT
TRBD2 | . | TRBJ2-7 | TRBV9 | CASSVAQRGVGEQYF | TGTGCCAGCAGCGTAGCCCAGCGGGGGGTTGGCGAGCAGTACTTC
. | once | TRBJ1-6 | TRBV14 | CASSRMAGGSPLHF | TGTGCCAGCAGCCGGATGGCGGGTGGCTCACCCCTCCACTTT
. | . | TRBJ1-4 | TRBV5-1 | CASSLQGFNEKLFF | TGCGCCAGCAGCTTGCAGGGGTTTAATGAAAAACTGTTTTTT
. | few | TRBJ2-1 | TRBV12-3/TRBV12-4 | CASSLSSLNEQFF | TGTGCCAGCAGTTTATCTAGCTTGAATGAGCAGTTCTTC
TRBD1 | . | TRBJ2-7 | TRBV6-6 | CASTTGTVSYEQYF | TGTGCCAGCACCACCGGGACAGTCTCCTACGAGCAGTACTTC
. | once | TRBJ1-2 | TRBV7-2 | CASSKGPTDGYTF | TGTGCCAGCAGCAAAGGGCCCACTGATGGCTACACCTTC
TRBD1 | . | TRBJ2-2 | TRBV3-1/TRBV3-2 | CASSQLRDRGNTGELFF | TGTGCCAGCAGCCAACTCCGGGACAGGGGTAACACCGGGGAGCTGTTTTTT
. | . | TRBJ1-5 | TRBV1 | CTSSPIASRVDNQPQHF | TGCACCAGCAGCCCCATAGCAAGTAGGGTGGACAATCAGCCCCAGCATTTT
. | . | TRBJ1-2 | TRBV10-3 | CAISEGGRVYGYTF | TGTGCCATCAGTGAGGGGGGAAGGGTTTATGGCTACACCTTC
. | . | TRBJ2-7 | TRBV4-3 | CASSPVTSIGYYEQYF | TGCGCCAGCAGCCCGGTGACGAGCATTGGCTACTACGAGCAGTACTTC
. | . | TRBJ1-1 | TRBV5-1 | CASTSRPNTEAFF | TGCGCCAGCACGTCACGCCCGAACACTGAAGCTTTCTTT
. | . | TRBJ2-5 | TRBV29-1 | CSGAWTQETQYF | TGCAGCGGTGCTTGGACCCAAGAGACCCAGTACTTC
TRBD2 | . | TRBJ2-3 | TRBV9 | CASSAPGTSGSSTDTQYF | TGTGCCAGCAGCGCCCCCGGGACTAGCGGATCTAGCACAGATACGCAGTATTTT
. | once | TRBJ1-1 | TRBV5-1 | CASSFGGRTEAFF | TGCGCCAGCAGCTTCGGTGGGAGGACTGAAGCTTTCTTT
. | . | TRBJ2-7 | TRBV4-1 | CASSQDVMGRTYEQYF | TGCGCCAGCAGCCAAGATGTAATGGGCCGTACCTACGAGCAGTACTTC
. | . | TRBJ2-7 | TRBV5-5 | CASSLAPTSGEQYF | TGTGCCAGCAGTCTAGCCCCTACTTCGGGCGAGCAGTACTTC
. | . | TRBJ1-5 | TRBV3-1/TRBV3-2 | CASSQTPNQPQHF | TGTGCCAGCAGCCAGACTCCTAATCAGCCCCAGCATTTT
. | once | TRBJ1-1 | TRBV6-5 | CASSSKGIGEAFF | TGTGCCAGCAGTTCCAAAGGGATTGGGGAAGCTTTCTTT
. | . | TRBJ2-1 | TRBV7-9 | CASSPVTSYNEQFF | TGTGCCAGCAGCCCTGTTACCTCCTACAATGAGCAGTTCTTC
TRBD2 | . | TRBJ2-7 | TRBV5-5 | CASSLAATSGSPYEQYF | TGTGCCAGCAGCTTGGCCGCCACTAGCGGGAGTCCCTACGAGCAGTACTTC
. | . | TRBJ2-1 | TRBV28 | CASWGLEGNEQFF | TGTGCCAGCTGGGGACTGGAGGGCAATGAGCAGTTCTTC
. | few | TRBJ1-5 | TRBV19 | CASSGHGNNQPQHF | TGTGCCAGTTCGGGACACGGGAACAATCAGCCCCAGCATTTT
. | . | TRBJ2-3 | TRBV11-3 | CASSYLSGWADTQYF | TGTGCCAGCAGCTACTTATCAGGGTGGGCAGATACGCAGTATTTT
. | few | TRBJ1-5 | TRBV6-5 | CASSPMGPGQPQHF | TGTGCCAGCAGTCCCATGGGTCCGGGGCAGCCCCAGCATTTT
. | . | TRBJ1-6 | TRBV3-1/TRBV3-2 | CASSQGPAEAGAGNSPLHF | TGTGCCAGCAGCCAAGGACCCGCGGAGGCAGGGGCCGGTAATTCACCCCTCCACTTT
TRBD1 | . | TRBJ2-3 | TRBV2 | CASSPRRQGGSLTDTQYF | TGTGCCAGCAGTCCTCGGCGACAGGGCGGATCTCTCACAGATACGCAGTATTTT